The clone carrying this T cell receptor (beta chain) was seen ten or more times. Its antigen is currently unknown. The data derive from a study of T cells after yellow fever vaccination. Points from the study as a whole: Among all clonotypes, a small share was observed in both CD4 and CD8 compartments. Though weaker, the secondary response peaked faster, on day 5 versus 15. Subsequent to the booster, the majority of primary-vaccination clones reappeared (approximately 95% CD4, about 90% CD8).

TCRdb re-derived calls from the 5' RACE reads in MiXCR, one entry per CDR3 protein. The table lists about 220,000 distinct CDR3 sequences, approximately 6.3% of them singletons, with roughly 1% in the top ten. Germline CDR1 and CDR2: DFQATT and SNEGSKA (reference sequence). This CDR3 region has 14 residues. V lost 2 bases and J lost 10; bases outside the gene matches: 4. The input for sequencing was CD4+ T cells sorted from PBMCs, taken on the day of the yellow fever booster vaccination. V usage is TRBV20-1 and J usage is TRBJ2-1; 14 bases line up with TRBD2. This clonotype was obtained from a man younger than 45 who received the YFV17D yellow fever vaccine. Here the CDR3 reads CSARQGLAGVEQFF. The DNA for the CDR3 is TGCAGTGCTAGACAGGGACTAGCGGGAGTGGAGCAGTTCTTC.